Following are 29 T cell receptor beta chains from one sample sequenced in a study of CD4 and CD8 cells across lung adenocarcinoma regions. Using its own MiXCR run on the PCR reads, TCRdb lists one record per CDR3 protein. The profile shows around 18,000 distinct CDR3 sequences, around 50% of them singletons. The sequencing sample was made of CD8+ T cells from the margin of a lung tumor. These receptors were collected from a male donor with lung adenocarcinoma. The CD4 and CD8 labels of this study may be unreliable.

This clonotype was detected a few times. The rearrangement joins TRBV10-2 to TRBJ2-1; the D gene is possibly TRBD1 (6 bases). The J call may not be correct, given that the DNA end is closer to TRBJ2-5. The germline V gene encodes CDR1 WSHSY and CDR2 SAAADI. This CDR3 region has 14 residues. The CDR3 coding sequence is TGCGCCAGCAGCGCAGGGGAACAGAGAGAGACCCAGTACTTC. The encoded protein is CASSAGEQRETQYF.

Worth noting for this clonotype: One end of the junction fails to match germline, which may point to a read error. In nucleotides, the CDR3 is TGTGCCGGGGGTCCAGGGGCCTGGCTCAAAGAGACGCAGTACTTC. As protein: CAGGPGAWLKETQYF. The chain couples TRBV6-1 to TRBJ2-5, with D possibly being TRBD1 (6 bases). The CDR3 totals 15 residues. CDR1 and CDR2 (germline): MNHNS, SASEGT.

The chain is built from TRBV6-4 and TRBJ2-5; tentative D call: TRBD2 (6 bases). This CDR3 is built from 15 residues. CDR1 and CDR2 from the germline V gene are MRHNA and SNTAGT. Trimming stripped 3 bases from V and 11 bases from J, with 22 bases between. In DNA form, the CDR3 reads TGTGCCAGCAGTGATTCGGCACTAGCTGTTTGGGAGCAGTACTTC. This sequence encodes CASSDSALAVWEQYF.

This clonotype showed up many times. This chain uses TRBV6-1 with TRBJ2-1; D ambiguous. Germline V gene lookup returns CDR1 MNHNS and CDR2 SASEGT. The CDR3 is 15 residues long. CDR3 in DNA: TGTGTCGCGGCGTCGCGCTGGGGTATGGACAATGAGCAGTTCTTC. It encodes CVAASRWGMDNEQFF.

The chain recombines TRBV4-1 with TRBJ2-1; 13 bases match TRBD2. The better agreement between TRBJ2-7 and the DNA end casts doubt on the J call. Germline V gene data show CDR1 as MGHRA and CDR2 as YSYEKL. This CDR3 region has 16 residues. The CDR3 region has the DNA TGCGCCAGCAGCCCCCCACTAGCGGGAGGGGCCTACGAGCAGTACTTC. Its translation: CASSPPLAGGAYEQYF.

The gene calls are TRBV6-1 and TRBJ2-3, with TRBD2 matching over 9 bases. The junction had 16 bases not matched to a gene; V was cut back by 9 bases and J by 9 bases. CDR3 length: 15 residues. Germline V gene data show CDR1 as MNHNS and CDR2 as SASEGT. CDR3 sequence: CARSQGGLAQETQYF. The CDR3 DNA reads as TGTGCCAGGTCCCAAGGCGGACTAGCGCAAGAGACGCAGTATTTT.

This clonotype has a count of ten or more. The genes are TRBV6-5 and TRBJ2-5; D is tentatively TRBD1 or TRBD2 (5 bases each). CDR1 MNHEY and CDR2 SVGAGI come from the germline V gene. V was clipped by 4 bases and J by 6 bases, with 15 bases between them. CDR3 size: 14 residues. The CDR3 loop reads CASSLYGTPKTQYF. DNA for the CDR3: TGTGCCAGCAGTTTATACGGGACCCCGAAGACCCAGTACTTC.

The rearrangement joins TRBV7-3 to TRBJ2-3; D ambiguous. The tail of the sequence fits TRBJ1-5 better, so the J call may be wrong. Germline CDR1 SGHTA, CDR2 FQGTGA. The CDR3 runs to 15 residues. This CDR3 reads CASSSLAGGPDTQHF. Here the CDR3 DNA reads TGTGCCAGCAGCTCTCTAGCGGGAGGCCCCGATACGCAGCATTTT.

Worth noting for this clonotype: The junction differs from germline at one of its ends, possibly a read error. V is TRBV12-3 or TRBV12-4 and J is TRBJ2-4; weak D call: TRBD2 (6 bases). This CDR3 is built from 13 residues. The chain's CDR3 is CATGLGGKNMQYF. The DNA of the CDR3 is TGTGCCACGGGTTTGGGGGGAAAAAACATGCAGTACTTC.

This clonotype was observed a handful of times. V usage is TRBV6-1 and J usage is TRBJ1-1; D not resolved. Trimming pared 6 bases from V and 3 bases from J, leaving 8 bases between. The CDR3 is 12 amino acids. CDR1 and CDR2 from the germline V gene are MNHNS and SASEGT. The CDR3 loop reads CASSRLYTEAFF. The DNA of the CDR3 is TGTGCCAGCAGCAGGTTGTACACTGAAGCTTTCTTT.

The gene calls are TRBV4-2 and TRBJ2-4, with a weak D call TRBD2 (5 bases). The V and J ends lost 4 bases and 4 bases respectively, with 11 bases between them. This CDR3 has 14 residues. Germline CDR1 and CDR2: LGHNA and YNFKEQ. The CDR3 protein is CASSPSPGKNIQYF. The CDR3 nucleotides read TGTGCCAGCAGCCCTTCCCCGGGGAAAAACATTCAGTACTTC.

The chain's CDR3 is CAISDRVSDEQYF. Here the CDR3 DNA reads TGTGCCATCAGCGACAGGGTTAGCGACGAGCAGTACTTC. V gene TRBV10-3 combines with J gene TRBJ2-1; 7 positions match TRBD1. The J call may be in error: the DNA end matches TRBJ2-7 better. Germline CDR1 and CDR2: ENHRY and SYGVKD. The CDR3 has 13 residues.

This clonotype has a handful of counts. This chain connects TRBV28 to TRBJ1-1; D remains ambiguous. The V end was cut by 7 bases, the J end by 0 bases, with 15 bases between. This CDR3 is built from 15 residues. Germline CDR1 reads MDHEN; CDR2 reads SYDVKM. The CDR3 DNA reads TGTGCCAGCAAACTCAATGGGCCGCTGAACACTGAAGCTTTCTTT. This codes for CASKLNGPLNTEAFF.

V gene TRBV7-8 combines with J gene TRBJ1-5; D uncertain. The length of the CDR3 is 15 residues. The V end lost 1 base, the J end lost 1 base, and 8 bases lay between the germline ends. Germline V gives CDR1 SGHVS, CDR2 FQNEAQ. In DNA, the CDR3 is TGTGCCAGCAGCTTAGTTCTGGGGAGCAATCAGCCCCAGCATTTT. Its translation is CASSLVLGSNQPQHF.

The chain links TRBV27 to TRBJ2-1, with 12 bases matching TRBD2. This CDR3 region has 14 residues. Germline CDR1 MNHEY, CDR2 SMNVEV (reference sequence). J gave up 7 bases and V 7 bases, and 5 bases lay outside the gene matches. The CDR3 loop is CASKRLAGVNEQFF. CDR3 sequence (DNA): TGTGCCAGCAAGCGACTAGCGGGGGTAAATGAGCAGTTCTTC.

The CDR3, as DNA: TGTGCCAGCAGCCAAGATCTCGAAGGCGGGGCCGGTCAAGAGACCCAGTACTTC. Encoded protein: CASSQDLEGGAGQETQYF. V gene TRBV4-2 combines with J gene TRBJ2-5, with a tentative D call TRBD2 (6 bases). Trimming cost V 0 bases and J 2 bases, with 19 bases left between them. Germline V gene data show CDR1 as LGHNA and CDR2 as YNFKEQ. This CDR3 is built from 18 residues.

This clonotype was seen repeatedly, ten times or more. The chain employs TRBV6-5 and TRBJ2-1; D unresolved. The germline gives CDR1 MNHEY, CDR2 SVGAGI. Trimming pared 3 bases from V and 12 bases from J, leaving 15 bases between. CDR3 length: 13 amino acids. The CDR3 spells CASSYRVEASQFF. As DNA, the CDR3 is TGTGCCAGCAGTTATCGGGTGGAAGCGTCGCAGTTCTTC.

This rearrangement joins TRBV4-2 to TRBJ2-2, with a possible D match to TRBD2 (6 bases). The V end lost 1 base, the J end lost 4 bases, and 13 bases lay between the germline ends. The CDR3 runs 16 residues. The germline V gene has CDR1 LGHNA and CDR2 YNFKEQ. The CDR3 sequence is CASSQVAGRGTGELFF. Here the CDR3 DNA reads TGTGCCAGCAGCCAAGTCGCGGGAAGAGGCACCGGGGAGCTGTTTTTT.

This clonotype was recorded at least ten times. The chain combines TRBV11-2 with TRBJ2-5; no firm D call. CDR1 and CDR2 from the germline V gene are SGHAT and FQNNGV. CDR3 size: 13 residues. With 1 base removed from V and 4 bases from J, the gap between germline ends came to 7 bases. CDR3 region: CASSLARLETQYF. CDR3 DNA sequence: TGTGCCAGCAGCTTAGCTAGATTAGAGACCCAGTACTTC.

Comment on this clonotype: The CDR3 ends on some other residue instead of the conserved phenylalanine or tryptophan, so this is likely a read error. The DNA is omitted, as the CDR3 cannot be located on it reliably, and the CDR3 follows TCRdb's listing. CDR3 amino acids: CASSEVRMGQATQLL. V and J are TRBV6-1 and TRBJ2-5. Germline loops: CDR1 MNHNS, CDR2 SASEGT. The CDR3 region is 15 residues in length, termini included.

The rearrangement uses TRBV6-1 and TRBJ2-1, with a weak D call TRBD1 (6 bases). This CDR3 is 17 amino acids long. CDR1 and CDR2 from the germline V gene are MNHNS and SASEGT. Trimming cost V 6 bases and J 6 bases, with 24 bases left between them. The CDR3 reads CASSLGQTLAWGNEQFF. The CDR3 DNA follows: TGTGCCAGCAGCCTTGGACAGACCCTCGCTTGGGGCAATGAGCAGTTCTTC.

The sample holds many counts of this clonotype. The rearrangement links TRBV6-1 to TRBJ1-4; 12 positions agree with TRBD1. Germline assignment: CDR1 MNHNS and CDR2 SASEGT. V shed 7 bases and J 7 bases; nucleotides not matched to a gene: 10. CDR3 size: 16 residues. CDR3 loop: CASMRAGQGAGEKLFF. The CDR3 nucleotides read TGTGCCAGCATGAGGGCGGGACAGGGGGCAGGTGAAAAACTGTTTTTT.

V usage is TRBV6-4 and J usage is TRBJ2-5, with TRBD2 identical over 10 bases. Trimming removed 6 bases from V and 1 base from J; junction bases left unmatched: 8. CDR3 length equals 16 residues. Per the germline V gene, CDR1 is MRHNA and CDR2 is SNTAGT. CDR3: CASRDEREGRQETQYF. The CDR3 bases are TGTGCCAGCAGAGATGAGCGGGAGGGCCGCCAAGAGACCCAGTACTTC.

V gene TRBV10-2 combines with J gene TRBJ2-6; a weak D match, TRBD1 (5 bases). The germline gives CDR1 WSHSY, CDR2 SAAADI. The CDR3 has 17 residues. Deletions cut 3 bases from V and 16 bases from J, with 28 bases between. The CDR3 DNA follows: TGCGCCAGCAGTGAAAGACAGATAATTTCTGGGGCCAACGAGCTGACTTTC. Its protein is CASSERQIISGANELTF.

This clonotype has at least ten counts. V is TRBV10-1 and J is TRBJ2-1, with D unresolved. The germline CDR1 and CDR2 sequences are WNHNN and SYGVQD (reference sequence). Deletions cut 5 bases from V and 0 bases from J, with 8 bases between. The CDR3 sequence is 14 residues long. In DNA form, the CDR3 reads TGCGCCAGCAGTCCTAGGTCCTCCTACAATGAGCAGTTCTTC. Its protein is CASSPRSSYNEQFF.

The CDR3 is CASSYGTRIFEQFF. CDR3 nucleotides: TGTGCCAGCAGTTACGGGACTAGGATATTTGAGCAGTTCTTC. This chain connects TRBV6-5 to TRBJ2-1; TRBD2 matches at 8 bases. Trimming removed 2 bases from V and 9 bases from J; junction bases left unmatched: 6. The V gene's germline CDR1 is MNHEY and CDR2 SVGAGI. The CDR3 is 14 residues long.

There are many counts of this clonotype. The genes are TRBV6-5 and TRBJ2-1; 10 nucleotides align to TRBD1. The assigned J gene may be wrong: the sequence end matches TRBJ2-5 better. Germline CDR1 MNHEY, CDR2 SVGAGI. The CDR3 contains 14 residues. The CDR3 protein is CASSYSGQGETQYF. CDR3 DNA sequence: TGTGCCAGCAGTTACTCGGGACAGGGGGAGACCCAGTACTTC.

This clonotype has at least ten counts. CDR3 amino acids: CASSDPGLAYEQYF. For the CDR3, the DNA is TGTGCCAGCAGCGACCCGGGACTAGCTTACGAGCAGTACTTC. This sequence joins TRBV6-1 and TRBJ2-5; TRBD2 matches 9 bases. The DNA matches TRBJ2-7 better at its end, which makes the J call doubtful. Germline CDR1 is MNHNS and CDR2 is SASEGT. The CDR3 runs 14 residues.

This clonotype was seen a single time. The chain uses TRBV10-1 and TRBJ2-1, with 8 bases matching TRBD2. With the DNA end fitting TRBJ2-5 better, the J assignment may be wrong. The germline V gene encodes CDR1 WNHNN and CDR2 SYGVQD (reference sequence). This CDR3 spans 15 amino acids. The CDR3 DNA reads as TGCGGCGGGGGGCCCGGGGGCGGTGGCCCAGATACCCAGTACTTC. This codes for CGGGPGGGGPDTQYF.